The 18 T cell receptor beta chains given below trace back to one sample, sequenced in a study of T-cell memory formation after mild COVID-19. In TCRdb, the 5' RACE reads were re-called with MiXCR into one record per CDR3 protein. The sample has around 320,000 distinct CDR3 sequences; 13% to 15% are singletons. Sample: PBMCs or a T cell subset sorted from them (not recorded which). The receptors were gathered from a man aged 18 to 30 who had mild COVID-19 (a few samples of this study predate the infection). Cell type and time point are not known.

This clonotype was seen only a few times. The J gene is TRBJ1-6, the V gene TRBV9, with unresolved D. The CDR3 covers 13 residues. Germline V lookup: CDR1 SGDLS, CDR2 YYNGEE. The V gene lost 3 bases and the J gene lost 5 bases, with 6 bases spanning the gap. The CDR3 here is CASSALHNSPLHF. CDR3 DNA sequence: TGTGCCAGCAGCGCCCTTCATAATTCACCCCTCCACTTT.

The table lists this clonotype with a few counts. The chain uses TRBV18 and TRBJ2-7; D is unclear. Germline CDR1 and CDR2: KGHSH and LQKENI. The length of the CDR3 is 14 residues. Trimming took off 1 base at V and 5 bases at J, with 12 bases between the two ends. The CDR3 reads CASSPRQVPHEQYF. For the CDR3, the DNA is TGTGCCAGCTCACCACGGCAGGTCCCCCACGAGCAGTACTTC.

This clonotype occurred a few times. The J gene is TRBJ2-7, the V gene TRBV20-1, with D possibly being TRBD1 or TRBD2 (6 bases each). V shed 5 bases and J shed 4 bases, with 15 bases lying between them. This CDR3 is 13 amino acids long. The V gene's germline CDR1 is DFQATT and CDR2 SNEGSKA (reference sequence). DNA for the CDR3: TGCAGTGCTCCGGGTGGGGGGCTATACGAGCAGTACTTC. This codes for CSAPGGGLYEQYF.

The CDR3 DNA is TGTGCCAGCAGTCCAGAGGGAGGAAGCAGGGCAGATACGCAGTATTTT. It specifies CASSPEGGSRADTQYF. This chain uses TRBV12-3 or TRBV12-4 with TRBJ2-3; possibly TRBD2 for D (6 bases). This CDR3 has 16 amino acids. V was trimmed by 5 bases and J by 4 bases, leaving 19 bases between them.

This clonotype was seen a few times. The chain joins TRBV20-1 to TRBJ2-3; TRBD2 matches 14 bases. V shed 5 bases, J shed 4 bases, and the junction held 5 bases outside the gene matches. Germline CDR1 reads DFQATT; CDR2 reads SNEGSKA (reference sequence). The CDR3 extends over 15 amino acids. CDR3 region: CSAFKTSGGADTQYF. In DNA form, the CDR3 reads TGCAGTGCTTTCAAGACTAGCGGGGGGGCAGATACGCAGTATTTT.

There are a few counts of this clonotype. V usage is TRBV6-5 and J usage is TRBJ2-2; the D gene is possibly TRBD2 (6 bases). V lost 2 bases and J 4 bases, leaving 8 bases between the germline ends. Germline V gives CDR1 MNHEY, CDR2 SVGAGI. This CDR3 region has 14 residues. CDR3 sequence (DNA): TGTGCCAGCAGTTACGGGAGGAGCACCGGGGAGCTGTTTTTT. This encodes CASSYGRSTGELFF.

This clonotype was detected ten times or more. The chain combines TRBV7-2 with TRBJ2-2, with TRBD2 matching 8 bases. CDR3 length: 15 residues. J was trimmed by 5 bases and V by 4 bases; bases with no gene match: 6. From germline, CDR1 is SGHTA and CDR2 FQGNSA. In DNA form, the CDR3 reads TGTGCCAGCAGCTCCCCTCGGGAGGGAACCGGGGAGCTGTTTTTT. Translated, it gives CASSSPREGTGELFF.

This clonotype was seen only a few times. The V call is TRBV4-3, the J call TRBJ1-2; D is uncertain. The V end lost 0 bases, the J end lost 5 bases, and 13 bases lay between the germline ends. Germline V lookup: CDR1 LGHNA, CDR2 YSLEER. The CDR3 consists of 15 residues. The CDR3 here is CASSQDAGGTYGYTF. The CDR3 DNA follows: TGCGCCAGCAGCCAAGACGCGGGAGGCACGTATGGCTACACCTTC.

This clonotype was observed many times. The V and J genes are TRBV6-6 and TRBJ2-5; the match to TRBD2 covers 9 bases. V lost 6 bases to trimming and J lost 1 base; unmatched junction nucleotides: 3. Germline assignment: CDR1 MNHNY and CDR2 SVGAGI (reference sequence). This CDR3 is built from 14 residues. The CDR3 DNA sequence: TGTGCCAGCAGCTATAGCGGGGGCCAAGAGACCCAGTACTTC. Encoded protein: CASSYSGGQETQYF.

This clonotype was observed a handful of times. The genes are TRBV4-3 and TRBJ2-1; no clear D. CDR3 length: 22 amino acids. V gave up 0 bases and J gave up 0 bases, with 27 bases separating them. Germline CDR1 and CDR2: LGHNA and YSLEER. CDR3 sequence: CASSQEDHRAGATTRSYNEQFF. For the CDR3, the DNA is TGCGCCAGCAGCCAAGAAGATCATCGGGCTGGAGCGACAACCCGCTCCTACAATGAGCAGTTCTTC.

The table lists this clonotype with a few counts. The chain joins TRBV12-3 or TRBV12-4 to TRBJ1-2; a possible D gene is TRBD1 (5 bases). V lost 1 base and J lost 5, with 11 bases in between. The CDR3 is 14 residues long. This chain's CDR3 is CASSLGGAGYGYTF. The CDR3 DNA sequence: TGTGCCAGCAGTTTAGGGGGCGCAGGGTATGGCTACACCTTC.

Ten or more counts support this clonotype. The rearrangement uses TRBV5-1 and TRBJ2-1; 11 bases agree with TRBD1. The CDR3 runs to 20 residues. In germline, CDR1 is SGHRS, CDR2 YFSETQ. V dropped 3 bases and J dropped 0; count of bases not matched to a gene: 14. CDR3 loop: CASSSIEADRGLSSYNEQFF. DNA of the CDR3: TGCGCCAGCAGCTCCATTGAGGCGGACAGGGGGCTTAGCTCCTACAATGAGCAGTTCTTC.

This clonotype was counted only a few times. The chain uses TRBV24-1 and TRBJ2-5; TRBD1 matches 7 bases. V was pared by 5 bases and J by 0 bases, with 5 bases of the junction left unmatched. Per germline, CDR1 KGHDR and CDR2 SFDVKD. The CDR3 runs to 15 residues. For the CDR3, the DNA is TGTGCCACCAGTGGGAGACAGGGAAACCAAGAGACCCAGTACTTC. This translates into CATSGRQGNQETQYF.

This clonotype was observed a few times. The V and J genes are TRBV6-5 and TRBJ2-7; 7 nucleotides line up with TRBD2. The length of the CDR3 is 15 residues. Germline V gene sequence: CDR1 MNHEY, CDR2 SVGAGI. Unmatched junction bases numbered 5, after V lost 0 bases and J lost 3 bases. The CDR3 sequence: CASSYSTSPDYEQYF. The CDR3 DNA follows: TGTGCCAGCAGTTACTCGACTAGCCCTGACTACGAGCAGTACTTC.

This clonotype was seen more than once but under ten times. V usage is TRBV6-5 and J usage is TRBJ2-6; 12 bases agree with TRBD2. This CDR3 is 20 amino acids long. V trimming: 2 bases; J trimming: 4 bases; junction bases outside the gene matches: 12. Germline CDR1 reads MNHEY; CDR2 reads SVGAGI. The CDR3 DNA reads as TGTGCCAGCAGTTACGTGGCTGCTAGCGGGGGGGCACACGGGGCCAACGTCCTGACTTTC. Protein: CASSYVAASGGAHGANVLTF.

The rearrangement links TRBV10-3 to TRBJ1-6; D call uncertain. This CDR3 comprises 16 residues. The germline V and J ends were trimmed by 3 bases and 8 bases, with 17 bases remaining between them. The germline CDR1 and CDR2 sequences are ENHRY and SYGVKD. This CDR3 reads CAISDVGARLHSPLHF. The CDR3 DNA follows: TGTGCCATCAGTGATGTGGGAGCCAGACTTCATTCACCCCTCCACTTT.

The rearrangement links TRBV29-1 to TRBJ2-2; no firm D call. The CDR3 is 13 amino acids. Germline loops: CDR1 SQVTM, CDR2 ANQGSEA. V lost 5 bases to trimming and J lost 4 bases, with 11 bases between them. The DNA for the CDR3 is TGCAGCGTTACTCAGTTGAGCACCGGGGAGCTGTTTTTT. Translation gives CSVTQLSTGELFF.

This rearrangement joins TRBV5-1 to TRBJ2-3; D call uncertain. This CDR3 spans 14 amino acids. The V and J ends lost 0 bases and 2 bases respectively, with 7 bases between them. Germline CDR1 SGHRS, CDR2 YFSETQ. CDR3 DNA sequence: TGCGCCAGCAGCTTGGAAGGGATCACAGATACGCAGTATTTT. It specifies CASSLEGITDTQYF.